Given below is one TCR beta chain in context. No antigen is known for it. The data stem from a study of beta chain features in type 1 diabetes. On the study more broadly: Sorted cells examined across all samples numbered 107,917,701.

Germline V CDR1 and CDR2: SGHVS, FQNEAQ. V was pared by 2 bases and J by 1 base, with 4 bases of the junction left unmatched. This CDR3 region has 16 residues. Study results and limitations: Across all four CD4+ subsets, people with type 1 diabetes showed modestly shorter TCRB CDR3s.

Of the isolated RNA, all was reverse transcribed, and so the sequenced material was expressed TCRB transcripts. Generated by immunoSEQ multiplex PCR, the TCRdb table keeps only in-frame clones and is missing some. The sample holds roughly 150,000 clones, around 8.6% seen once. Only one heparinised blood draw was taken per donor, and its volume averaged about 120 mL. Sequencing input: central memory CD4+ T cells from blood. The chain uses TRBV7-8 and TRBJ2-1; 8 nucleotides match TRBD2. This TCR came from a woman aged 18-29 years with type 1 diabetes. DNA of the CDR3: TGTGCCAGCAGCTTAAATCCGGGAGGGTCCTACAATGAGCAGTTCTTC. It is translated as CASSLNPGGSYNEQFF. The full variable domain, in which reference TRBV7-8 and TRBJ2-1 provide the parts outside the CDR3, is GAGVSQSPRYKVAKRGQDVALRCDPISGHVSLFWYQQALGQGPEFLTYFQNEAQLDKSGLPSDRFFAERPEGSVSTLKIQRTQQEDSAVYLCASSLNPGGSYNEQFFGPGTRLTVL.